Following are 13 T cell receptor beta chains from one sample sequenced in a study of T cells after yellow fever vaccination. TCRdb reprocessed the 5' RACE reads with MiXCR, giving one entry per CDR3 protein. This table holds approximately 600,000 distinct CDR3 sequences, around 12% found once. The sample here was PBMCs, taken on the day of the yellow fever booster vaccination. All receptors derive from a man aged 30-40 years who received the YFV17D yellow fever vaccine.

A few counts support this clonotype. V and J are TRBV10-3 and TRBJ1-5; 7 bases match TRBD1. The CDR3 loop spans 13 amino acids. Trimming at V came to 4 bases and at J to 7 bases, leaving 4 bases not matched to a gene. Per germline, CDR1 ENHRY and CDR2 SYGVKD. The CDR3 DNA follows: TGTGCCATCAGTGGAGGGGGCGGACAGCCCCAGCATTTT. Translation: CAISGGGGQPQHF.

The rearrangement joins TRBV12-3 or TRBV12-4 to TRBJ1-5; 9 nucleotides align to TRBD1. The CDR3 is made up of 13 amino acids. The V gene end was trimmed by 7 bases and the J gene end by 7 bases; junction bases not matched to a gene: 5. The CDR3 spells CASTRDRVQPQHF. The CDR3 region has the DNA TGTGCCAGCACCCGGGACAGGGTACAGCCCCAGCATTTT.

The chain links TRBV2 to TRBJ2-5; D ambiguous. Germline V gene data show CDR1 as SNHLY and CDR2 as FYNNEI. V was pared by 5 bases and J by 2 bases, with 9 bases between. The CDR3 is 13 amino acids. The CDR3 DNA follows: TGTGCCAGCAGTACCCACGGGCAAGAGACCCAGTACTTC. Amino acids: CASSTHGQETQYF.

The chain uses TRBV12-5 and TRBJ2-7; TRBD1 agrees at 11 bases. J lost 5 bases, V lost 4 bases, and 4 bases had no gene match. The CDR3 is 14 residues long. The germline CDR1 and CDR2 sequences are LGHNT and FRNRAP. CDR3 bases: TGTGCTAGTGGTTCCGGACAGGGGGCAGACGAGCAGTACTTC. Translating it yields CASGSGQGADEQYF.

The chain uses TRBV29-1 and TRBJ2-5, with 11 nucleotides matching TRBD2. Germline trimming cut 7 bases from V and 4 bases from J; bases unmatched to any gene: 8. The CDR3 is 14 residues long. In germline, CDR1 is SQVTM, CDR2 ANQGSEA. The CDR3 is CSATLAGDGETQYF. The CDR3 DNA reads TGCAGCGCCACACTAGCGGGAGATGGAGAGACCCAGTACTTC.

This clonotype was counted a few times. The chain employs TRBV6-1 and TRBJ2-4; 7 bases agree with TRBD1. Germline V CDR1 and CDR2: MNHNS, SASEGT. This CDR3 is built from 17 residues. Trimming cost V 6 bases and J 4 bases; bases outside gene matches: 15. The CDR3 loop reads CASSFLGGQRSKNIQYF. CDR3 DNA: TGTGCCAGCAGCTTTTTAGGGGGACAGAGGTCAAAAAACATTCAGTACTTC.

The chain recombines TRBV5-1 with TRBJ2-7; TRBD1 aligns across 8 bases. V trimming: 3 bases; J trimming: 5 bases; junction bases outside the gene matches: 7. Germline-derived CDR1 and CDR2 are SGHRS and YFSETQ. The CDR3 contains 14 residues. This CDR3 is CASSSETGEDEQYF. CDR3 sequence (DNA): TGCGCCAGCAGCTCAGAGACAGGGGAGGACGAGCAGTACTTC.

The rearrangement uses TRBV6-2 or TRBV6-3 and TRBJ2-7; 10 bases map to TRBD2. The CDR3 sequence is 20 residues long. V was clipped by 7 bases and J by 3 bases; unmatched bases: 24. Per the germline V gene, CDR1 is MNHEY and CDR2 is SVGEGT. CDR3 region: CASTPYPAPSGSTKDYEQYF. CDR3 bases: TGTGCCAGCACCCCATATCCAGCCCCTAGCGGGAGTACAAAGGACTACGAGCAGTACTTC.

The chain is built from TRBV7-2 and TRBJ2-7, with D perhaps TRBD1 (5 bases). V was shortened by 3 bases and J by 8 bases, with 17 bases between the two germline ends. The CDR3 is 14 residues long. In germline, CDR1 is SGHTA, CDR2 FQGNSA. The CDR3 sequence: CASSLTENPFKQYF. In DNA, the CDR3 is TGTGCCAGCAGCTTGACAGAGAATCCCTTCAAGCAGTACTTC.

This clonotype has more than one count but fewer than ten. This chain joins TRBV6-2 or TRBV6-3 and TRBJ1-5; D is perhaps TRBD1 (5 bases). This CDR3 has 16 amino acids. Germline V gene lookup returns CDR1 MNHEY and CDR2 SVGEGT. V was trimmed by 4 bases and J by 3 bases, leaving 16 bases between them. The DNA of the CDR3 is TGTGCCAGCAGTTTACTTAGGGGTATGGACAATCAGCCCCAGCATTTT. As protein: CASSLLRGMDNQPQHF.

This sequence joins TRBV28 and TRBJ2-1; 8 bases fit TRBD1. Germline-derived CDR1 and CDR2 are MDHEN and SYDVKM. CDR3 length: 12 amino acids. The J segment lost 5 bases and the V segment lost 10 bases, leaving 4 bases of the junction unmatched. CDR3 nucleotides: TGTGCCACCAGGGGGCTAAACAATGAGCAGTTCTTC. Translating gives CATRGLNNEQFF.

This clonotype occurred a few times. This chain links TRBV10-3 with TRBJ2-1; maybe TRBD2 (5 bases). The CDR3 is made up of 12 amino acids. Germline CDR1 reads ENHRY; CDR2 reads SYGVKD. V was shortened by 6 bases and J by 6 bases, with 9 bases between the two germline ends. CDR3 bases: TGTGCCATCAGGAGGGAGAGCAATGAGCAGTTCTTC. Amino acids: CAIRRESNEQFF.

The chain couples TRBV12-3 or TRBV12-4 to TRBJ1-6; 7 bases fit TRBD1. V dropped 5 bases and J dropped 0; count of bases not matched to a gene: 7. This CDR3 contains 17 residues. As DNA, the CDR3 is TGTGCCAGCAGTGTCGGGACAGCGAGCTCCTATAATTCACCCCTCCACTTT. Protein product: CASSVGTASSYNSPLHF.